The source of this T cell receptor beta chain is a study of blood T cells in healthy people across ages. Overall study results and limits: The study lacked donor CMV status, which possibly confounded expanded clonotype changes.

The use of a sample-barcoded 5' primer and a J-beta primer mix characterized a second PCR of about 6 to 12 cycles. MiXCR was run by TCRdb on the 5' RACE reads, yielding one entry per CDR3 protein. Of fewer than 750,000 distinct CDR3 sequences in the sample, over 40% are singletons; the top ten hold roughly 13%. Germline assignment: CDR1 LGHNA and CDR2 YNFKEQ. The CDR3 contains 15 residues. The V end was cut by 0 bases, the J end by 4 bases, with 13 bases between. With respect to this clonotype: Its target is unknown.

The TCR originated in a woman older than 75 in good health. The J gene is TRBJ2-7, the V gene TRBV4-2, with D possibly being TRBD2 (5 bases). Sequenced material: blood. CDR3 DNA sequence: TGTGCCAGCAGCCAAGAGGCACGGGGTCAGTACGAGCAGTACTTC. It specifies CASSQEARGQYEQYF.